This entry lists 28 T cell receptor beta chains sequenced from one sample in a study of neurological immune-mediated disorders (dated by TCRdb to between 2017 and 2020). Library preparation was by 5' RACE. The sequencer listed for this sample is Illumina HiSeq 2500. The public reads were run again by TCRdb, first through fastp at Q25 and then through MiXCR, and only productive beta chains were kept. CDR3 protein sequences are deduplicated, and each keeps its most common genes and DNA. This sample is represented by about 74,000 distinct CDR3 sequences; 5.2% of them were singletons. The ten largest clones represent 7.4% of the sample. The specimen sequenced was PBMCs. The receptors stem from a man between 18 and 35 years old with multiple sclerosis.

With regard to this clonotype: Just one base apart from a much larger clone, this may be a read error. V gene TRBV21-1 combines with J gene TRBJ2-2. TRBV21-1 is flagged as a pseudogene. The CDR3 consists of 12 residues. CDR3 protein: CASKGTTGELFF. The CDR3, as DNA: TGTGCCAGCAAAGGGACCACCGGGGAGCTGTTTTTT.

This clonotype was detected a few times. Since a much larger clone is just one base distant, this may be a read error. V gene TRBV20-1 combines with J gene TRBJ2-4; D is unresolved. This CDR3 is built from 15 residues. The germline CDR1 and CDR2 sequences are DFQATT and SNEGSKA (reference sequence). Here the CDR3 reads CSAVPPRGAKKIQYF. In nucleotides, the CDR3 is TGCAGTGCAGTTCCCCCGCGCGGAGCCAAAAAAATTCAGTACTTC.

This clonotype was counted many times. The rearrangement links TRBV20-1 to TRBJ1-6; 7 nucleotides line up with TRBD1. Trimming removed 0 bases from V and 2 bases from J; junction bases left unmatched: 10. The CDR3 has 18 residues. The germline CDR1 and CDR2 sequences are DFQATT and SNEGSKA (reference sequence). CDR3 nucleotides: TGCAGTGCTAGAGACAGAGACAGGGCTCGACCCTATAATTCACCCCTCCACTTT. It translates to CSARDRDRARPYNSPLHF.

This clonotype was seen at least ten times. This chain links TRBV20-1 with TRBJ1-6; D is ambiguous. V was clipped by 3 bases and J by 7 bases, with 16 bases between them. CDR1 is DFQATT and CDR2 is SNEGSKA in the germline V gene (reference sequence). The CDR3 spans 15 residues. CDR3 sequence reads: CSASVAGRENSPLHF. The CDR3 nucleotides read TGCAGTGCTAGCGTAGCCGGGAGAGAAAATTCACCCCTCCACTTT.

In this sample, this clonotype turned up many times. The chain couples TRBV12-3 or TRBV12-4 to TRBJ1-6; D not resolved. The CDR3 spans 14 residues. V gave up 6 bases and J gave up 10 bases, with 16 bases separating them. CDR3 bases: TGTGCCAGCAGCCCCCGGGCAGCTCCGTCACCCCTCCACTTT. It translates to CASSPRAAPSPLHF.

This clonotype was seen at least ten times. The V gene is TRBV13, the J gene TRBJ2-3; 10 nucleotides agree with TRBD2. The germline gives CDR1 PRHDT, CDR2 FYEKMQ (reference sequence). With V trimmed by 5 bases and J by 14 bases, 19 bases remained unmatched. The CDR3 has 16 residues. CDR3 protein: CASSPEAGGQAAGPYF. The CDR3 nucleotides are TGTGCCAGCAGCCCAGAAGCGGGGGGGCAAGCTGCAGGTCCGTATTTT.

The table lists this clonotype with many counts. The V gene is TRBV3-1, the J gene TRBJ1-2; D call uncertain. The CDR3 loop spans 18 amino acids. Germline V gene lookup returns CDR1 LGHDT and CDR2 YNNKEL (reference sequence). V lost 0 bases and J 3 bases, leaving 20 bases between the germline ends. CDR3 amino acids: CASSQDGSGIRSHYGYTF. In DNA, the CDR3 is TGTGCCAGCAGCCAAGATGGTTCGGGAATTCGAAGTCACTATGGCTACACCTTC.

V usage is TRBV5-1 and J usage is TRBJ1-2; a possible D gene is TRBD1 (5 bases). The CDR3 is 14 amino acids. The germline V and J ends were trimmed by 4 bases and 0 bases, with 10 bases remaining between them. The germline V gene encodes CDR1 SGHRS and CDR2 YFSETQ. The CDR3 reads CASSTGTANYGYTF. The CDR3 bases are TGCGCCAGCAGCACCGGGACGGCTAACTATGGCTACACCTTC.

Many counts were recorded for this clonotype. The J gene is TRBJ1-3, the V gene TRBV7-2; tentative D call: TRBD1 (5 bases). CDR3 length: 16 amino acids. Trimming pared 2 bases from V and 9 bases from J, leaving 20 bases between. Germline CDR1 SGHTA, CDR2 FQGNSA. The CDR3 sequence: CASSLWDQGSGSTIYF. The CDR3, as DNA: TGTGCCAGCAGCTTATGGGATCAGGGTAGTGGGAGCACCATATATTTT.

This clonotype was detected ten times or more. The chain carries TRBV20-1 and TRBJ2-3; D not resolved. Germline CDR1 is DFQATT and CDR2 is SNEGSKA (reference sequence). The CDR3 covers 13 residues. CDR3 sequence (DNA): TGCAGCAAACTACCCACGTACACAGATACGCAGTATTTT. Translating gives CSKLPTYTDTQYF.

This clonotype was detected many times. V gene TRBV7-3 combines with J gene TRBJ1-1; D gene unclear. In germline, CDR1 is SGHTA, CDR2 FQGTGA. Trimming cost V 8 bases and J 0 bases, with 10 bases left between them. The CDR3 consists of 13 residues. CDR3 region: CASSVILNTEAFF. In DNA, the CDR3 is TGTGCCAGCTCGGTCATCCTGAACACTGAAGCTTTCTTT.

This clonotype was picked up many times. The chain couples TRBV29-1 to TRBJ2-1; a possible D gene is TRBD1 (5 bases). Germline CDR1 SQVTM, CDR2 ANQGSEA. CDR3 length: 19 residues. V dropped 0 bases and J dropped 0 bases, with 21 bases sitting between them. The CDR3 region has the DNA TGCAGCGTTGAAGATCCCCACCGAACGACAGTACGCTCCTACAATGAGCAGTTCTTC. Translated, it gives CSVEDPHRTTVRSYNEQFF.

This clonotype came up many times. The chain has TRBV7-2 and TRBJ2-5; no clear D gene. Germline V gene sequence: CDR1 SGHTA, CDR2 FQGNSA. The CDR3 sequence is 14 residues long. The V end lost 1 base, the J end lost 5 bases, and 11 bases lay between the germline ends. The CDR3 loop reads CASSLGPFGETQYF. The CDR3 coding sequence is TGTGCCAGCAGCTTAGGGCCCTTCGGGGAGACCCAGTACTTC.

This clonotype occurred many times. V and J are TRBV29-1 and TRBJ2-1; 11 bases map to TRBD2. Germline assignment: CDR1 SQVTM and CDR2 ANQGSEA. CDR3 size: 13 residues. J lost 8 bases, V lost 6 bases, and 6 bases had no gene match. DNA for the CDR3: TGCAGCGTCGTAGCGGGGGGGCTCGATGAGCAGTTCTTC. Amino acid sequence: CSVVAGGLDEQFF.

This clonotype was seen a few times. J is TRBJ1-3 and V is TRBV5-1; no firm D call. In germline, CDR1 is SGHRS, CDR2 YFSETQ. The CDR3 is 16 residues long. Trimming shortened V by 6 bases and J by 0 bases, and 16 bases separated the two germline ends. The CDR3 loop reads CASMPGSRSSGNTIYF. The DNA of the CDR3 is TGCGCCAGCATGCCCGGTTCGAGAAGCTCTGGAAACACCATATATTTT.

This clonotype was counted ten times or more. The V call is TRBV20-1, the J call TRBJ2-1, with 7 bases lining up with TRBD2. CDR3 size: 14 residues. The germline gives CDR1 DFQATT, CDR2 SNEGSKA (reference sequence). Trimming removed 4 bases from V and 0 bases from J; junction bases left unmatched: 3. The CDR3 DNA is TGCAGTGCTACCCGGGGGGACTCCTACAATGAGCAGTTCTTC. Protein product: CSATRGDSYNEQFF.

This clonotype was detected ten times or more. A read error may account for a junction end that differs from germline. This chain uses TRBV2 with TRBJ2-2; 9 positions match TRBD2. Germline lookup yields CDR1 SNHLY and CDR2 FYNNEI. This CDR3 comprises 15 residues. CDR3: CASSLSGGNAGELFF. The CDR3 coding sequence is TGTGCCAGCAGTCTGAGCGGGGGGAACGCCGGGGAGCTGTTTTTT.

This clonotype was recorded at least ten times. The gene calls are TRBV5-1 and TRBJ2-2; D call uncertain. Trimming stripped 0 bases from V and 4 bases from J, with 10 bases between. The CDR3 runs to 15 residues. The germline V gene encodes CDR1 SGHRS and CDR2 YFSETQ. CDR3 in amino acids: CASSLEGVGTGELFF. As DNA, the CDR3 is TGCGCCAGCAGCTTGGAAGGAGTGGGCACCGGGGAGCTGTTTTTT.

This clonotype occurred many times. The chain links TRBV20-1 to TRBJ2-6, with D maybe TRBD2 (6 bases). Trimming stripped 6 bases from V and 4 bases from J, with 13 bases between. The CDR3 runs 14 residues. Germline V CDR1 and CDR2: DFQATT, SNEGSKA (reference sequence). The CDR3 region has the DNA TGCAGTGCCTCGGGCGGGGCAGGGGCCAACGTCCTGACTTTC. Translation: CSASGGAGANVLTF.

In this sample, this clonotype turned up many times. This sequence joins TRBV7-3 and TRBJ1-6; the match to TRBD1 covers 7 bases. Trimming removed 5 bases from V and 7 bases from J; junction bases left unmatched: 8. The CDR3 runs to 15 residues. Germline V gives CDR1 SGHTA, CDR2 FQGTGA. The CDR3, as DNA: TGTGCCAGCAGCCCAGATGCCAGGGGGAATTCACCCCTCCACTTT. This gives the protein CASSPDARGNSPLHF. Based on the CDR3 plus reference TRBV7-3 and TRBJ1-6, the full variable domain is GAGVSQTPSNKVTEKGKYVELRCDPISGHTALYWYRQSLGQGPEFLIYFQGTGAADDSGLPNDRFFAVRPEGSVSTLKIQRTERGDSAVYLCASSPDARGNSPLHFGNGTRLTVT.

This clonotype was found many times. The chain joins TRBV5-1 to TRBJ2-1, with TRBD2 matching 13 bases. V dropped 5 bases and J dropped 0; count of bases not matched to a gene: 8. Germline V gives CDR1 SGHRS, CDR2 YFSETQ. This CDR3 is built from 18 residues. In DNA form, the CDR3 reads TGCGCCAGCAGATCGGGACTAGCGGGACCCAGCTCCTACAATGAGCAGTTCTTC. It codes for CASRSGLAGPSSYNEQFF.

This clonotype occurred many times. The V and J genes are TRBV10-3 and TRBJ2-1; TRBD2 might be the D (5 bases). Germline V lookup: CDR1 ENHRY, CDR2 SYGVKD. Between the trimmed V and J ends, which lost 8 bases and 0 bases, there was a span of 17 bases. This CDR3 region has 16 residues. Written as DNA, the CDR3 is TGTGCCATCCAAGGAGGTGGGTCTAACTCCTACAATGAGCAGTTCTTC. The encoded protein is CAIQGGGSNSYNEQFF.

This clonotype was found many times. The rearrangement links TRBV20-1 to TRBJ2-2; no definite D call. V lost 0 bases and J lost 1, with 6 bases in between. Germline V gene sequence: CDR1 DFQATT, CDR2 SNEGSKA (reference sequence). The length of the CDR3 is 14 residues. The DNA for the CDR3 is TGCAGTGCTAGAGATCACCAGAACACCGGGGAGCTGTTTTTT. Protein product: CSARDHQNTGELFF.

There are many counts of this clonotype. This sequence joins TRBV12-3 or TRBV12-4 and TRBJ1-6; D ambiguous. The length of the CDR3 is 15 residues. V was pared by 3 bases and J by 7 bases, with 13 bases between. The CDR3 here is CASSFGLPGNSPLHF. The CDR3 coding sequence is TGTGCCAGCAGTTTCGGACTCCCTGGGAATTCACCCCTCCACTTT.

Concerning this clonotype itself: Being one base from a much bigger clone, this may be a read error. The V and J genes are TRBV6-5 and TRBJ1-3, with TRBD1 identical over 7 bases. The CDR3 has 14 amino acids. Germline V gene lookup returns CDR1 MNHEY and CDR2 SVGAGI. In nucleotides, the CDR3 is TGTGCCAGCAGTTTGACAGGGACTGGAAAAACCATATATTTT. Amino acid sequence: CASSLTGTGKTIYF.

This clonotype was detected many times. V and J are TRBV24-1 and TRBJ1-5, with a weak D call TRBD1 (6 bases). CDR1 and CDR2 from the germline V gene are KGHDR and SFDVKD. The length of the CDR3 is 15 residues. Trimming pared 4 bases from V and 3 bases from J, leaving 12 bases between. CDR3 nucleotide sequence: TGTGCCACCAGTGAGGGGGGCTTAGCCAATCAGCCCCAGCATTTT. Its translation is CATSEGGLANQPQHF.

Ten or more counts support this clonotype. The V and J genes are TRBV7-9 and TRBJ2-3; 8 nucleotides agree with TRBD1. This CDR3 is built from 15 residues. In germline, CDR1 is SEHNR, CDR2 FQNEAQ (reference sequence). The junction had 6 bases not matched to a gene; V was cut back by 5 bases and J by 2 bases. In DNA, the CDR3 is TGTGCCAGCAGCCCAACAGGGGGGACCACAGATACGCAGTATTTT. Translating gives CASSPTGGTTDTQYF.

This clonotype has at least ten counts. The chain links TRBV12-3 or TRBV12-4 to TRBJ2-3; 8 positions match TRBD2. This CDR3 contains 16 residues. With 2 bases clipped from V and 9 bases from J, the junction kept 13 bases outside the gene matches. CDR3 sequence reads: CASSLNGGAVGATQYF. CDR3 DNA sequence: TGTGCCAGCAGTTTAAACGGGGGGGCCGTAGGGGCAACGCAGTATTTT.